These 24 T cell receptor beta chains share one sample of origin, sequenced in a study of blood T cell repertoires in COVID-19. TCRdb's table, derived via immunoSEQ multiplex PCR, lists solely in-frame clones and lacks some. The sample gives 150,000 to 200,000 clones, more than 70% of which show up once; around 2.8% is in the top ten. Source material: peripheral blood. These receptor sequences come from a woman of 80 years or more with active or convalescent COVID-19.

This chain uses TRBV5-1 with TRBJ1-2; 7 bases are shared with TRBD1. From germline, CDR1 is SGHRS and CDR2 YFSETQ. V shed 3 bases and J 5 bases; nucleotides not matched to a gene: 16. The CDR3 loop spans 17 amino acids. In nucleotides, the CDR3 is TGCGCCAGCAGCTGGACGGGGGACAGACATCTCCCATATGGCTACACCTTC. As protein: CASSWTGDRHLPYGYTF.

V and J are TRBV2 and TRBJ2-7; possible D gene TRBD1, 5 bases. The CDR3 has 14 residues. CDR1 is SNHLY, CDR2 FYNNEI, per germline. V was shortened by 6 bases and J by 0 bases, with 12 bases between the two germline ends. CDR3 DNA: TGTGCCAGCAGCGCCACAGGTTACTCCTACGAGCAGTACTTC. Encoded protein: CASSATGYSYEQYF.

The J gene is TRBJ2-5, the V gene TRBV18; D is possibly TRBD2 (5 bases). Germline V gene lookup returns CDR1 KGHSH and CDR2 LQKENI. The CDR3 has 12 residues. V shed 6 bases and J shed 3 bases, with 8 bases lying between them. The CDR3 nucleotides are TGTGCCAGCTCGGACTGGGAAGAGACCCAGTACTTC. It is translated as CASSDWEETQYF.

The V call is TRBV4-1, the J call TRBJ2-7, with a possible D match to TRBD1 (5 bases). V gave up 1 base and J gave up 2 bases, with 21 bases separating them. The CDR3 runs 18 residues. Germline V gene lookup returns CDR1 MGHRA and CDR2 YSYEKL. Here the CDR3 DNA reads TGCGCCAGCAGCCAAGCGATGATGAAGGGCAGGGCCACCTACGAGCAGTACTTC. It encodes CASSQAMMKGRATYEQYF.

The J gene is TRBJ1-1, the V gene TRBV11-3, with D perhaps matching TRBD1 (6 bases). This CDR3 region has 14 residues. The germline gives CDR1 SGHNT, CDR2 YENEEA. Trimming took off 1 base at V and 4 bases at J, with 10 bases between the two ends. CDR3 sequence: CASSLGQGSTEAFF. DNA of the CDR3: TGTGCCAGCAGCTTAGGTCAGGGGTCCACTGAAGCTTTCTTT.

V usage is TRBV12-3 or TRBV12-4 and J usage is TRBJ2-1, with D tentatively TRBD1 (6 bases). The CDR3 extends over 13 amino acids. V was clipped by 7 bases and J by 4 bases, with 11 bases between them. In nucleotides, the CDR3 is TGTGCCAGCAAACGGACAGAGTACAATGAGCAGTTCTTC. Its translation: CASKRTEYNEQFF.

V and J are TRBV27 and TRBJ2-7; D is uncertain. Trimming shortened V by 6 bases and J by 6 bases, and 9 bases separated the two germline ends. This CDR3 contains 11 residues. Germline V gene data show CDR1 as MNHEY and CDR2 as SMNVEV (reference sequence). CDR3 DNA: TGTGCCAGCAGCCTCGGTTTCGAGCAGTACTTC. It encodes CASSLGFEQYF.

This sequence joins TRBV2 and TRBJ2-2; the match to TRBD2 covers 10 bases. Unmatched junction bases numbered 10, after V lost 5 bases and J lost 4 bases. The CDR3 is 17 amino acids. The germline CDR1 and CDR2 sequences are SNHLY and FYNNEI. CDR3 region: CASSKKRGGRFTGELFF. The CDR3 region has the DNA TGTGCCAGCAGTAAAAAGCGGGGGGGCCGTTTCACCGGGGAGCTGTTTTTT.

J is TRBJ2-3 and V is TRBV19; the match to TRBD2 covers 9 bases. From germline, CDR1 is LNHDA and CDR2 SQIVND (reference sequence). The CDR3 runs 15 residues. V shed 3 bases and J 3 bases; nucleotides not matched to a gene: 4. The CDR3 nucleotides read TGTGCCAGTAGTATTAGGCGGGGGGGTACAGATACGCAGTATTTT. Residues: CASSIRRGGTDTQYF.

The V gene is TRBV28, the J gene TRBJ1-4; tentatively, D is TRBD1 (5 bases). The CDR3 has 17 amino acids. The germline CDR1 and CDR2 sequences are MDHEN and SYDVKM. V lost 4 bases to trimming and J lost 4 bases, with 19 bases between them. Written as DNA, the CDR3 is TGTGCCAGCAGTTCCCCGGACGCCCGCCAGGGTAATGAAAAACTGTTTTTT. This encodes CASSSPDARQGNEKLFF.

In regard to this clone: A junction end diverges from the germline sequence, so it may reflect a read error. The chain is built from TRBV7-8 and TRBJ2-1, with a weak D call TRBD1 (6 bases). CDR1 and CDR2 from the germline V gene are SGHVS and FQNEAQ. CDR3 length: 13 amino acids. The CDR3 loop is CASSLDRDGLGIF. The CDR3 DNA reads as TGTGCCAGCAGCTTAGACAGGGACGGGCTCGGGATCTTC. Filled out from reference TRBV7-8 and TRBJ2-1, the complete variable domain reads GAGVSQSPRYKVAKRGQDVALRCDPISGHVSLFWYQQALGQGPEFLTYFQNEAQLDKSGLPSDRFFAERPEGSVSTLKIQRTQQEDSAVYLCASSLDRDGLGIFGPGTRLTVL.

This clone was observed once. This rearrangement joins TRBV6-1 to TRBJ1-1, with D maybe TRBD1 (5 bases). CDR1 MNHNS and CDR2 SASEGT come from the germline V gene. CDR3 size: 13 residues. The ends were cut back, 6 bases at V and 4 bases at J, with 12 bases in the middle. CDR3 protein: CASRTPGGTEAFF. CDR3 DNA: TGTGCCAGCAGGACCCCCGGGGGCACTGAAGCTTTCTTT.

J is TRBJ1-3 and V is TRBV4-2; TRBD1 might be the D (5 bases). V shed 4 bases and J shed 2 bases, with 12 bases lying between them. Germline-derived CDR1 and CDR2 are LGHNA and YNFKEQ. The CDR3 spans 15 residues. The CDR3, as DNA: TGTGCCAGCAGCCTCGGGCCGGGGGCTGGAAACACCATATATTTT. Its translation: CASSLGPGAGNTIYF.

The genes are TRBV30 and TRBJ2-7; a weak D match, TRBD1 (6 bases). The germline V gene encodes CDR1 GTSNPN and CDR2 SVGIG (reference sequence). The CDR3 is 12 residues long. The germline V and J ends were trimmed by 5 bases and 3 bases, with 11 bases remaining between them. In DNA, the CDR3 is TGTGCCTGGGACGGACAGCACTACGAGCAGTACTTC. Its protein is CAWDGQHYEQYF.

The J gene is TRBJ1-6, the V gene TRBV6-1; D may be TRBD1 (5 bases). Between the trimmed V and J ends, which lost 0 bases and 9 bases, there was a span of 21 bases. The CDR3 length is 18 residues. Germline loops: CDR1 MNHNS, CDR2 SASEGT. CDR3: CASSEAFSGYRQLSPLHF. The CDR3 DNA reads TGTGCCAGCAGTGAAGCCTTTAGCGGATACAGGCAACTTTCACCCCTCCACTTT.

V and J are TRBV9 and TRBJ1-4; 8 bases are shared with TRBD1. This CDR3 spans 15 amino acids. V was pared by 3 bases and J by 5 bases, with 6 bases of the junction left unmatched. Germline V gene data show CDR1 as SGDLS and CDR2 as YYNGEE. CDR3 protein: CASSGRTGINEKLFF. The CDR3 DNA follows: TGTGCCAGCAGCGGCAGGACAGGGATAAATGAAAAACTGTTTTTT.

The chain links TRBV5-1 to TRBJ2-7; TRBD1 aligns across 9 bases. Germline V gene sequence: CDR1 SGHRS, CDR2 YFSETQ. This CDR3 contains 14 residues. The V gene end was trimmed by 5 bases and the J gene end by 5 bases; junction bases not matched to a gene: 8. The DNA for the CDR3 is TGCGCCAGCAGAGAGACAGGGGGTTCCCACGAGCAGTACTTC. Its translation is CASRETGGSHEQYF.

V is TRBV19 and J is TRBJ1-2, with 7 bases identical to TRBD1. The germline CDR1 and CDR2 sequences are LNHDA and SQIVND (reference sequence). J was trimmed by 4 bases and V by 5 bases; bases with no gene match: 10. This CDR3 region has 15 residues. The CDR3 spells CASSPGRTGIYGYTF. CDR3 sequence (DNA): TGTGCCAGTAGTCCTGGGAGGACAGGTATCTATGGCTACACCTTC.

The chain uses TRBV19 and TRBJ1-5; D possibly corresponds to TRBD1 (6 bases). CDR1 and CDR2 from the germline V gene are LNHDA and SQIVND (reference sequence). This CDR3 has 18 residues. V was clipped by 1 base and J by 5 bases, with 21 bases between them. CDR3 DNA sequence: TGTGCCAGTAGTATAGGGGGGTCAAGGGGGTTTCGGGATCAGCCCCAGCATTTT. Its translation is CASSIGGSRGFRDQPQHF.

The V gene is TRBV7-7, the J gene TRBJ2-3; no firm D call. V lost 0 bases, J lost 0 bases, and 7 bases lay in between. The CDR3 covers 15 residues. Germline assignment: CDR1 SSHAT and CDR2 FNYEAQ (reference sequence). The CDR3 reads CASSLAAGSTDTQYF. CDR3 nucleotide sequence: TGTGCCAGCAGCTTAGCGGCAGGAAGCACAGATACGCAGTATTTT.

The V gene is TRBV7-8, the J gene TRBJ2-1; perhaps TRBD2 as D (5 bases). The length of the CDR3 is 15 residues. The V gene lost 5 bases and the J gene lost 3 bases, with 14 bases spanning the gap. Germline V gene sequence: CDR1 SGHVS, CDR2 FQNEAQ. The chain's CDR3 is CASSPTRGSYNEQFF. The CDR3, as DNA: TGTGCCAGCAGCCCTACCCGTGGGAGCTACAATGAGCAGTTCTTC.

CDR3: CASSVSVNSPLHF. For the CDR3, the DNA is TGTGCCAGCAGCGTATCGGTTAATTCACCCCTCCACTTT. V gene TRBV9 combines with J gene TRBJ1-6; unclear D gene. This CDR3 comprises 13 residues. V lost 1 base, J lost 6 bases, and 5 bases lay in between. Germline values: CDR1 SGDLS, CDR2 YYNGEE. Supplemented by reference TRBV9 and TRBJ1-6, the full variable domain reads DSGVTQTPKHLITATGQRVTLRCSPRSGDLSVYWYQQSLDQGLQFLIQYYNGEERAKGNILERFSAQQFPDLHSELNLSSLELGDSALYFCASSVSVNSPLHFGNGTRLTVT.

The chain is built from TRBV6-2 or TRBV6-3 and TRBJ1-5; perhaps TRBD1 as D (5 bases). V was cut by 3 bases and J by 8 bases, with 26 bases left in between. The CDR3 covers 18 residues. Germline V CDR1 and CDR2: MNHEY, SVGEGT. The CDR3 DNA reads as TGTGCCAGCAGTTATGGCCGGACCCGGTCCGCTGCGGGGGAGCCCCAGCATTTT. It specifies CASSYGRTRSAAGEPQHF.

The genes are TRBV10-3 and TRBJ2-5; 11 bases fit TRBD1. This CDR3 has 16 residues. Germline loops: CDR1 ENHRY, CDR2 SYGVKD. V shed 4 bases, J shed 4 bases, and the junction held 8 bases outside the gene matches. The CDR3 DNA sequence: TGTGCCATCAGTGGAGGGGGGACAGGGGGTCCAGAGACCCAGTACTTC. It specifies CAISGGGTGGPETQYF.